This TCR beta chain came from a study of monozygotic twins with inflammatory bowel disease. Notes on the study in general: Researchers report that IBD patients shared fewer clonotypes with others than healthy twins, especially amid disease activity. IBD patients showed reduced TCRbeta diversity (inverse Simpson) versus healthy co-twins.

As for this clonotype: Its matching antigen is unknown.

Every TCR library used approximately 3,700 ng of total RNA. TCRdb re-called the 5' RACE reads; one entry per CDR3 protein, DNA not given. This sample's clone table lists 300,000 to 400,000 distinct CDR3 sequences. This CDR3 spans 13 amino acids. Germline V gene sequence: CDR1 LGHDT, CDR2 YNNKEL (reference sequence). Sequencing was done on a sample of blood. V usage is TRBV3-1 and J usage is TRBJ1-6. The clonotype originates from a human donor with ulcerative colitis or Crohn's disease, or a healthy co-twin of an affected twin (not recorded which). The CDR3 region is CASSLEPNSPLHF. Full variable domain (outside the CDR3, taken from reference TRBV3-1 and TRBJ1-6): DTAVSQTPKYLVTQMGNDKSIKCEQNLGHDTMYWYKQDSKKFLKIMFSYNNKELIINETVPNRFSPKSPDKAHLNLHINSLELGDSAVYFCASSLEPNSPLHFGNGTRLTVT.